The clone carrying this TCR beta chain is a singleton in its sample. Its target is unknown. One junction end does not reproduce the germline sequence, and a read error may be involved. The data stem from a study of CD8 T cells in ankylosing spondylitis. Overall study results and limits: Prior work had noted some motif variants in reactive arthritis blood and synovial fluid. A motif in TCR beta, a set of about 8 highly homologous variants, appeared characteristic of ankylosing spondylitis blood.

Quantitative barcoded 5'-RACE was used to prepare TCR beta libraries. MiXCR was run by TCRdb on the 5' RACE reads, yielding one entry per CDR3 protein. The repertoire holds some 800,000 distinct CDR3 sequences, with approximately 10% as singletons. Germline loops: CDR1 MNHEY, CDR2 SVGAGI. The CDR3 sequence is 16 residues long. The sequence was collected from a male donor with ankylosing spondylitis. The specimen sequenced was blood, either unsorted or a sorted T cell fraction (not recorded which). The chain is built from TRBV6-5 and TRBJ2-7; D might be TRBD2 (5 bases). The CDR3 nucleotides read TGTGCCAGCAGTTACTACACAAAGCGGTTCTCCTACGAGGAGTACTTC. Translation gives CASSYYTKRFSYEEYF.